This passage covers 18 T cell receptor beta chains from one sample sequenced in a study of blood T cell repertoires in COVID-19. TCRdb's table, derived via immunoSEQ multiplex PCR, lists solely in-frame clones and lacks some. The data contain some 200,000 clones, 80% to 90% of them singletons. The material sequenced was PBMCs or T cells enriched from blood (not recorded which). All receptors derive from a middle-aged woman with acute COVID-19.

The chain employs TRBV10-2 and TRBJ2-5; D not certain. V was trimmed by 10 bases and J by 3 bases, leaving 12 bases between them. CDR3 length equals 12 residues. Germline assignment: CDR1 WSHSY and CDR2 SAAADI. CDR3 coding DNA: TGCGCCACCGGTACCCCGGAAGAGACCCAGTACTTC. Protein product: CATGTPEETQYF.

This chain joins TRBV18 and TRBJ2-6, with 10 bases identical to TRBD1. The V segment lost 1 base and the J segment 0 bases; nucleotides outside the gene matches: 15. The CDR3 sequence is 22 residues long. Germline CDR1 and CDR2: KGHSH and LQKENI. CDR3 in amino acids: CASSPQRQLRTGGISGANVLTF. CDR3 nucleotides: TGTGCCAGCTCACCACAAAGACAACTCCGGACAGGGGGTATCTCTGGGGCCAACGTCCTGACTTTC. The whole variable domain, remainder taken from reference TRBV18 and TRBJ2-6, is NAGVMQNPRHLVRRRGQEARLRCSPMKGHSHVYWYRQLPEEGLKFMVYLQKENIIDESGMPKERFSAEFPKEGPSILRIQQVVRGDSAAYFCASSPQRQLRTGGISGANVLTFGAGSRLTVL.

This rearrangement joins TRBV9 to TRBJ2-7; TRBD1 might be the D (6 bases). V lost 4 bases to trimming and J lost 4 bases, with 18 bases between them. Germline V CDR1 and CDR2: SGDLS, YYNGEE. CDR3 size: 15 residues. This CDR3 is CASSSTGPSGYEQYF. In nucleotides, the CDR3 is TGTGCCAGCAGCTCCACAGGGCCATCGGGGTACGAGCAGTACTTC.

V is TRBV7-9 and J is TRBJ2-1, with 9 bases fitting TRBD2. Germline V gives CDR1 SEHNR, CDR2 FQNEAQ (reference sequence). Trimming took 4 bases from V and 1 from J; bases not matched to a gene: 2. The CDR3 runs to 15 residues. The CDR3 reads CASSYTSGSYNEQFF. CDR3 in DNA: TGTGCCAGCAGCTACACTAGCGGGTCCTACAATGAGCAGTTCTTC.

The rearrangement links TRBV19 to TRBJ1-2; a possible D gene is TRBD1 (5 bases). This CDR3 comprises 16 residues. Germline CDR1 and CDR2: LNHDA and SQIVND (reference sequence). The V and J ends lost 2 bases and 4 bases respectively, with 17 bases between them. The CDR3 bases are TGTGCCAGTAGTATAACCGGGCCTCAGGGAGGCTATGGCTACACCTTC. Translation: CASSITGPQGGYGYTF.

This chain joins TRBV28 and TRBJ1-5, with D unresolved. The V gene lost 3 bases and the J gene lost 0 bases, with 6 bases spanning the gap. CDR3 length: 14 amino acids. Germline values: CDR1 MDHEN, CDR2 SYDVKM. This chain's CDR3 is CASSLRYSNQPQHF. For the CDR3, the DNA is TGTGCCAGCAGTTTGCGGTATAGCAATCAGCCCCAGCATTTT. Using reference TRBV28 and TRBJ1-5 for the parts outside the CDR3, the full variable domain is DVKVTQSSRYLVKRTGEKVFLECVQDMDHENMFWYRQDPGLGLRLIYFSYDVKMKEKGDIPEGYSVSREKKERFSLILESASTNQTSMYLCASSLRYSNQPQHFGDGTRLSIL.

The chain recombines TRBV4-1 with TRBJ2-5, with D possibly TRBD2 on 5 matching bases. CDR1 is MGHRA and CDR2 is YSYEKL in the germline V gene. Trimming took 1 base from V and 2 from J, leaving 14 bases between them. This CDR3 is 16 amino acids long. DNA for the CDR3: TGCGCCAGCAGCCAAGCCGAGGGCGCTGCACAAGAGACCCAGTACTTC. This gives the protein CASSQAEGAAQETQYF.

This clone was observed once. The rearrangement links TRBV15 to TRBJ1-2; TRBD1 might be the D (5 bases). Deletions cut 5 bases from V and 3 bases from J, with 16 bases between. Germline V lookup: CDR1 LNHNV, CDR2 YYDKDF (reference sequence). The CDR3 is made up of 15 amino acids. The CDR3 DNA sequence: TGTGCCACCAGCCCGCGCGTGGGGGGGGACTATGGCTACACCTTC. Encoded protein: CATSPRVGGDYGYTF.

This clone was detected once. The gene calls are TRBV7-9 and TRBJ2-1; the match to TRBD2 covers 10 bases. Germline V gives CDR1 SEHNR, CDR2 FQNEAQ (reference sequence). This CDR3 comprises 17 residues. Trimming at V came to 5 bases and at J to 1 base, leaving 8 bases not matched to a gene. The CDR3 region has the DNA TGTGCCAGCAGCGCCCCGGCTAGCGGGGGATCCTACAATGAGCAGTTCTTC. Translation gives CASSAPASGGSYNEQFF.

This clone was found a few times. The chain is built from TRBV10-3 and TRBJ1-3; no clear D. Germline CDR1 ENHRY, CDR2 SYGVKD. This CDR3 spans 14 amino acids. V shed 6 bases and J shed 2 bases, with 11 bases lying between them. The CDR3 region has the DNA TGTGCCATCAGCCGCGGACTTACTGGAAACACCATATATTTT. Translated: CAISRGLTGNTIYF.

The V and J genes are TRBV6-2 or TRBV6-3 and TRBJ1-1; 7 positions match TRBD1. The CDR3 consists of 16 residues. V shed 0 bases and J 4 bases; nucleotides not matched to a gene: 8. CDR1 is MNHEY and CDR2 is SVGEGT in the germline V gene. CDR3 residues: CASSYSPDRAVTEAFF. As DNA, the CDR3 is TGTGCCAGCAGTTACTCCCCCGACAGGGCGGTCACTGAAGCTTTCTTT.

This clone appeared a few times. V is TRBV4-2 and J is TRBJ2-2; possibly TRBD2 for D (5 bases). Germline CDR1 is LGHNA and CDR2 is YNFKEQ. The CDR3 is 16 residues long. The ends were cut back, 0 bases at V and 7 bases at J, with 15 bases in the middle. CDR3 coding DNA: TGTGCCAGCAGCCAAGATCAGGACTCACGGGGCGGGGAGCTGTTTTTT. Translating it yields CASSQDQDSRGGELFF.

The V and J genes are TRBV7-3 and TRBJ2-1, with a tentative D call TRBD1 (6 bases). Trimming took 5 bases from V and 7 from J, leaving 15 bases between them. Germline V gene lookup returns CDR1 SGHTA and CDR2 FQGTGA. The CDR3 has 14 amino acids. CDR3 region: CASSPQGPKNEQFF. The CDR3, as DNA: TGTGCCAGCAGCCCCCAGGGGCCTAAGAATGAGCAGTTCTTC. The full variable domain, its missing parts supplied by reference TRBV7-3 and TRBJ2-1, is GAGVSQTPSNKVTEKGKYVELRCDPISGHTALYWYRQSLGQGPEFLIYFQGTGAADDSGLPNDRFFAVRPEGSVSTLKIQRTERGDSAVYLCASSPQGPKNEQFFGPGTRLTVL.

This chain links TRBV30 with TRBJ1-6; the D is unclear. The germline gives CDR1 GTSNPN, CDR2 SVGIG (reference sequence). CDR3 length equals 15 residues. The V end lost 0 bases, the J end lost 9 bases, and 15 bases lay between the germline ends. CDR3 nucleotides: TGTGCCTGGAGTGTAGTTGAGGGCTGTAGTTCACCCCTCCACTTT. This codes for CAWSVVEGCSSPLHF.

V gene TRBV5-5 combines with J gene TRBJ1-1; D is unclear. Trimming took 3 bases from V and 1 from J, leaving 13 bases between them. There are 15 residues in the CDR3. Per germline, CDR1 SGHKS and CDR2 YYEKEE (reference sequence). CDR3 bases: TGTGCCAGCAGCTGGTTGGTACAACCGAACACTGAAGCTTTCTTT. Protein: CASSWLVQPNTEAFF. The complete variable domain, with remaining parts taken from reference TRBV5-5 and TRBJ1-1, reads DAGVTQSPTHLIKTRGQQVTLRCSPISGHKSVSWYQQVLGQGPQFIFQYYEKEERGRGNFPDRFSARQFPNYSSELNVNALLLGDSALYLCASSWLVQPNTEAFFGQGTRLTVV.

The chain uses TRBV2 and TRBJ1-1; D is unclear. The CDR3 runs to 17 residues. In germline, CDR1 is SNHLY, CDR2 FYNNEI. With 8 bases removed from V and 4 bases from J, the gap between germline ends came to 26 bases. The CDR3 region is CASSKSRGFRASTEAFF. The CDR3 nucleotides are TGTGCCAGCTCCAAGTCCCGAGGGTTCAGAGCTAGCACTGAAGCTTTCTTT. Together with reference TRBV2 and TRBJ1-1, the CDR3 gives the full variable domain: EPEVTQTPSHQVTQMGQEVILRCVPISNHLYFYWYRQILGQKVEFLVSFYNNEISEKSEIFDDQFSVERPDGSNFTLKIRSTKLEDSAMYFCASSKSRGFRASTEAFFGQGTRLTVV.

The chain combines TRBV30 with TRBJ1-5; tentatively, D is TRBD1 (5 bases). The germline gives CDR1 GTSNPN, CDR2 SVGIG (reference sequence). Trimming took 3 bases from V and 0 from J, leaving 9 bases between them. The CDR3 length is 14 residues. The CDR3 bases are TGTGCCTGGAGCAGGGCAGGTAGCAATCAGCCCCAGCATTTT. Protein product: CAWSRAGSNQPQHF.

This CDR3 reads CSASSFAGPGQLFF. CDR3 coding DNA: TGCAGTGCTAGTTCGTTTGCAGGGCCCGGCCAACTGTTTTTT. V gene TRBV20-1 combines with J gene TRBJ1-4, with D possibly TRBD1 on 5 matching bases. The CDR3 contains 14 residues. Germline CDR1 is DFQATT and CDR2 is SNEGSKA (reference sequence). V lost 3 bases and J 12 bases, leaving 20 bases between the germline ends.